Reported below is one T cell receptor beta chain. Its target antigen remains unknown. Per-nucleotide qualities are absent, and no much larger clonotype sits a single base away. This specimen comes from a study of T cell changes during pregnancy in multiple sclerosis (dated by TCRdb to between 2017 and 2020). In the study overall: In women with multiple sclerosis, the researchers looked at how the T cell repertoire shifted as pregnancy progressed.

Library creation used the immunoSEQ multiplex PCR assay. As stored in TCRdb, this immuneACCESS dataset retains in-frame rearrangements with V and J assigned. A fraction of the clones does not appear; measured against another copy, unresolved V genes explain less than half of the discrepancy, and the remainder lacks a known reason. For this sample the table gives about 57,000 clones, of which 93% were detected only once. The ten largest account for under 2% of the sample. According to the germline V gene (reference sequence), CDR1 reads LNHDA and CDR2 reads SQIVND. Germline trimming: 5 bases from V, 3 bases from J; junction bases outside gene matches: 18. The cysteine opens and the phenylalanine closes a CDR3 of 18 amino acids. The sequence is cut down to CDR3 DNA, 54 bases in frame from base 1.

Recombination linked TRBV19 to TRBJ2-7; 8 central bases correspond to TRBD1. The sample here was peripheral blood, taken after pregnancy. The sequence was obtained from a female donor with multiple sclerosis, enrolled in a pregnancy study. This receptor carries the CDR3 CASSSPRDGTGAFYEQYF. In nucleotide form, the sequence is TGTGCCAGTAGTTCGCCCAGGGACGGGACAGGAGCTTTCTACGAGCAGTACTTC.